Presented here are 10 T cell receptor beta chains from one specimen sequenced in a study of cytomegalovirus exposure and HLA in healthy donors (dated by TCRdb to about 2017). Preparation of the library involved the immunoSEQ multiplex PCR assay. Here the immuneACCESS table is served through TCRdb, limited to in-frame sequences with V and J called. Missing clones are a known gap in these copies; in checked studies unresolved V genes cover under half, and the rest lacks a known reason. The sample table records roughly 330,000 clones; roughly 87% of these occur just once. The ten largest make up more than 0.9% of the sample. Sequencing used PBMCs. The receptors come from a woman in her twenties or thirties in good health and CMV-seropositive.

The chain recombines TRBV19 with TRBJ2-3; D gene unclear. CDR3 length: 13 amino acids. V was trimmed by 6 bases and J by 3 bases, leaving 10 bases between them. Germline CDR1 and CDR2: LNHDA and SQIVND (reference sequence). CDR3 nucleotides: TGTGCCAGTAGCACAATTGGGACAGATACGCAGTATTTT. It codes for CASSTIGTDTQYF.

J is TRBJ1-2 and V is TRBV28; the match to TRBD1 covers 7 bases. Germline trimming cut 2 bases from V and 6 bases from J; bases unmatched to any gene: 3. Germline CDR1 reads MDHEN; CDR2 reads SYDVKM. The CDR3 covers 13 residues. CDR3 in DNA: TGTGCCAGCAGTTTAACAGGGGAGAATGGCTACACCTTC. This gives the protein CASSLTGENGYTF.

The chain uses TRBV7-9 and TRBJ1-4, with D unclear. There are 10 residues in the CDR3. The germline gives CDR1 SEHNR, CDR2 FQNEAQ (reference sequence). V lost 7 bases and J lost 7, with 4 bases in between. DNA of the CDR3: TGTGCCAGCAAGGGTGAAAAACTGTTTTTT. Protein: CASKGEKLFF. The full variable domain, its missing parts supplied by reference TRBV7-9 and TRBJ1-4, is DTGVSQNPRHKITKRGQNVTFRCDPISEHNRLYWYRQTLGQGPEFLTYFQNEAQLEKSRLLSDRFSAERPKGSFSTLEIQRTEQGDSAMYLCASKGEKLFFGSGTQLSVL.

CDR3 bases: TGTGCCACCTCGGGACTAGCGGGAGGGACCGGGGAGCTGTTTTTT. Residues: CATSGLAGGTGELFF. The chain combines TRBV27 with TRBJ2-2, with TRBD2 identical over 16 bases. Trimming took 10 bases from V and 5 from J; bases not matched to a gene: 4. This CDR3 has 15 amino acids. Germline CDR1 and CDR2: MNHEY and SMNVEV (reference sequence).

The chain is built from TRBV6-5 and TRBJ1-5, with 7 nucleotides matching TRBD1. This CDR3 is 15 amino acids long. V lost 6 bases to trimming and J lost 4 bases; unmatched junction nucleotides: 9. Germline V gene data show CDR1 as MNHEY and CDR2 as SVGAGI. The CDR3, as DNA: TGTGCCAGCAGGGCGTTTGGACAGGAAAATCAGCCCCAGCATTTT. Translated, it gives CASRAFGQENQPQHF.

This chain links TRBV5-6 with TRBJ1-2; D unresolved. Trimming pared 5 bases from V and 4 bases from J, leaving 18 bases between. Germline V gene sequence: CDR1 SGHDT, CDR2 YYEEEE. The CDR3 length is 15 residues. The CDR3 loop reads CASSDYAATLYGYTF. For the CDR3, the DNA is TGTGCCAGCAGTGACTATGCGGCAACCCTCTATGGCTACACCTTC.

This clone was counted between two and nine times. The chain combines TRBV5-1 with TRBJ2-1; 13 bases are shared with TRBD2. This CDR3 region has 16 residues. CDR1 SGHRS and CDR2 YFSETQ come from the germline V gene. The V gene end was trimmed by 4 bases and the J gene end by 4 bases; junction bases not matched to a gene: 5. CDR3 loop: CASSPEGLAGYNEQFF. DNA of the CDR3: TGCGCCAGCAGCCCGGAGGGACTAGCGGGATACAATGAGCAGTTCTTC.

The chain couples TRBV12-5 to TRBJ2-7, with TRBD1 matching over 7 bases. The J segment lost 2 bases and the V segment lost 1 base, leaving 2 bases of the junction unmatched. This CDR3 comprises 14 residues. CDR1 LGHNT and CDR2 FRNRAP come from the germline V gene. This CDR3 is CASGLGTGTYEQYF. The CDR3 region has the DNA TGTGCTAGTGGTTTGGGGACAGGTACCTACGAGCAGTACTTC.

The chain employs TRBV18 and TRBJ2-6; D gene ambiguous. The CDR3 length is 17 residues. CDR1 KGHSH and CDR2 LQKENI come from the germline V gene. The V gene lost 3 bases and the J gene lost 0 bases, with 12 bases spanning the gap. CDR3: CASSPLDASSGANVLTF. In DNA form, the CDR3 reads TGTGCCAGCTCACCTTTGGACGCAAGCTCTGGGGCCAACGTCCTGACTTTC.

This chain joins TRBV27 and TRBJ2-7, with 10 bases identical to TRBD1. With 1 base clipped from V and 4 bases from J, the junction kept 4 bases outside the gene matches. The CDR3 has 15 amino acids. The V gene's germline CDR1 is MNHEY and CDR2 SMNVEV (reference sequence). The CDR3 here is CASSLWGTGAYEQYF. As DNA, the CDR3 is TGTGCCAGCAGTTTATGGGGGACAGGGGCATACGAGCAGTACTTC.